A selection of T cell receptor beta chains follows, all from one sample in a study of T cells in Graves' hyperthyroidism and ophthalmopathy. TCRdb fed the multiplex PCR reads into MiXCR, producing one record per CDR3 protein. Found here are 300,000 to 400,000 distinct CDR3 sequences, 15% to 20% of them singletons; the top ten hold less than 65%. Source material: blood. Receptors originate from a woman aged 45 to 65 with Graves' hyperthyroidism. Each CDR3 is given with its conserved first and last residue. The D gene is left open where the match is weak. Rows give clone size only sometimes, using once, few, many, or a class for an expanded clone.

clone_size	d_call	j_call	v_call	cdr3_aa	cdr3_nt
few	.	TRBJ2-3	TRBV6-6	CASSYRDSTDTQYF	TGTGCCAGCAGTTACCGGGACTCCACAGATACGCAGTATTTT
.	TRBD1	TRBJ2-1	TRBV5-1	CASSLQGADGQFF	TGCGCCAGCAGCTTGCAGGGGGCGGATGGGCAGTTCTTC
many	.	TRBJ1-6	TRBV10-3	CAISETGWNSPLHF	TGTGCCATCAGTGAAACAGGGTGGAATTCACCCCTCCACTTT
many	TRBD1	TRBJ2-7	TRBV18	CASSPPRGQGYEQYF	TGTGCCAGCTCACCACCGAGGGGACAGGGCTACGAGCAGTACTTC
many	.	TRBJ1-1	TRBV12-3/TRBV12-4	CASRGTGTPEGEAFF	TGTGCCAGCAGGGGGACCGGGACGCCGGAGGGGGAAGCTTTCTTT
many	.	TRBJ1-5	TRBV30	CAWTQGTVDSQPQHF	TGTGCCTGGACTCAAGGGACTGTGGATAGTCAGCCCCAGCATTTT
.	TRBD2	TRBJ2-3	TRBV11-2	CASSPSGGAQDTQYF	TGTGCCAGCAGCCCTAGCGGGGGGGCTCAAGATACGCAGTATTTT
many	TRBD1	TRBJ2-3	TRBV25-1	CASSPQLGQGMVTDTQYF	TGTGCCAGCAGCCCTCAACTCGGACAGGGGATGGTCACAGATACGCAGTATTTT
many	TRBD2	TRBJ2-1	TRBV18	CASSRSGSLSYNEQFF	TGTGCCAGCTCACGTAGCGGGAGCTTGTCCTACAATGAGCAGTTCTTC
many	TRBD2	TRBJ2-1	TRBV13	CASSLGTIAGSSYNEQFF	TGTGCCAGCAGCTTAGGGACGATAGCGGGGAGCTCCTACAATGAGCAGTTCTTC
many	.	TRBJ2-4	TRBV6-1	CASSGSWGALAKNIQYF	TGTGCCAGCAGTGGCTCCTGGGGAGCTCTGGCCAAAAACATTCAGTACTTC
.	.	TRBJ1-2	TRBV12-3/TRBV12-4	CATRRPGYGYTF	TGTGCCACTCGGCGCCCGGGCTATGGCTACACCTTC
few	.	TRBJ1-5	TRBV5-1	CASSAEGGNQPQHF	TGCGCCAGCAGCGCGGAGGGCGGCAATCAGCCCCAGCATTTT
few	TRBD1	TRBJ2-1	TRBV10-2	CASSGQGGNEQFF	TGCGCCAGCAGTGGACAGGGGGGGAATGAGCAGTTCTTC
many	.	TRBJ1-2	TRBV7-2	CASSLNRGTGYTF	TGTGCCAGCAGCTTAAATAGGGGTACGGGCTACACCTTC
.	.	TRBJ1-1	TRBV7-9	CASSLTGHDNTEAFF	TGTGCCAGCAGCCTAACGGGACATGACAACACTGAAGCTTTCTTT
.	.	TRBJ2-3	TRBV14	CASSQEFGASGSTDTQYF	TGTGCCAGCAGCCAAGAATTTGGGGCCTCGGGTAGCACAGATACGCAGTATTTT
many	.	TRBJ2-1	TRBV11-2	CASSPWGGPGEQFF	TGTGCCAGCAGCCCCTGGGGCGGGCCAGGTGAGCAGTTCTTC
many	.	TRBJ1-2	TRBV9	CASSAGGAGYTF	TGTGCCAGCAGCGCCGGAGGGGCTGGTTACACCTTC
many	TRBD1	TRBJ1-1	TRBV5-6	CASSLIGQGGTEAFF	TGTGCCAGCAGCTTAATAGGACAGGGCGGCACTGAAGCTTTCTTT
.	.	TRBJ1-1	TRBV19	CASSMGVRLNTEAFF	TGTGCCAGTAGTATGGGAGTTCGCTTGAACACTGAAGCTTTCTTT
.	TRBD1	TRBJ1-2	TRBV10-3	CAISLKTGDNYGYTF	TGTGCCATCAGCCTAAAGACAGGGGACAACTATGGCTACACCTTC
.	.	TRBJ2-7	TRBV15	CATSRDGESYEQYF	TGTGCCACCAGCAGAGATGGGGAATCCTACGAGCAGTACTTC
.	.	TRBJ2-3	TRBV20-1	CSASPPTSYITDTQYF	TGCAGTGCTTCCCCCCCGACCAGCTATATAACAGATACGCAGTATTTT
many	TRBD1	TRBJ1-1	TRBV11-2	CASSSMGTGGPNTEAFF	TGTGCCAGCAGCTCCATGGGGACAGGGGGACCGAACACTGAAGCTTTCTTT
.	TRBD2	TRBJ2-3	TRBV6-2/TRBV6-3	CASSYPGGAAQEGDTQYF	TGTGCCAGCAGTTACCCGGGAGGGGCGGCGCAAGAGGGAGATACGCAGTATTTT
.	TRBD2	TRBJ2-3	TRBV20-1	CSARDLLAGVSGTDTQYF	TGCAGTGCTAGAGATTTACTAGCGGGAGTGAGTGGCACAGATACGCAGTATTTT
.	.	TRBJ2-6	TRBV14	CASSPVRGSGANVLTF	TGTGCCAGCAGCCCTGTTAGGGGCTCTGGGGCCAACGTCCTGACTTTC
many	.	TRBJ1-6	TRBV2	CASSDFRTLPYSPLHF	TGTGCCAGCAGTGATTTCCGGACACTCCCATATTCACCCCTCCACTTT
.	.	TRBJ1-1	TRBV19	CASRSPQDWDTEAFF	TGTGCCAGTAGGAGCCCGCAAGACTGGGACACTGAAGCTTTCTTT
few	.	TRBJ2-3	TRBV2	CASRLEGGTDTQYF	TGTGCCAGCCGTCTGGAAGGCGGCACAGATACGCAGTATTTT
few	.	TRBJ1-6	TRBV6-1	CASSEVIYNSPLHF	TGTGCCAGCAGTGAAGTAATTTATAATTCACCCCTCCACTTT
few	.	TRBJ1-5	TRBV19	CASSTPWTRSNQPQHF	TGTGCCAGTAGTACTCCGTGGACACGTAGCAATCAGCCCCAGCATTTT
few	TRBD1	TRBJ2-5	TRBV20-1	CSAHLTGGETQYF	TGCAGTGCTCATCTCACAGGGGGAGAGACCCAGTACTTC
many	.	TRBJ1-1	TRBV5-1	CASSLDGGNTEAFF	TGTGCCAGCAGTTTAGACGGAGGGAACACTGAAGCTTTCTTT
.	.	TRBJ2-7	TRBV9	CASSAGQGEQYF	TGTGCCAGCAGTGCGGGCCAGGGGGAGCAGTACTTC
few	.	TRBJ2-2	TRBV2	CAIQAGGISNTGELFF	TGTGCCATCCAGGCAGGGGGGATTTCGAACACCGGGGAGCTGTTTTTT
.	TRBD1	TRBJ1-2	TRBV5-6	CASSPRGNYGYTF	TGTGCCAGCAGCCCCAGGGGGAACTATGGCTACACCTTC
.	.	TRBJ2-3	TRBV7-3	CASSPGARDTDTQYF	TGTGCCAGCAGCCCAGGGGCTAGAGACACAGATACGCAGTATTTT
few	.	TRBJ2-1	TRBV24-1	CATSDPLLGQDNEQFF	TGTGCCACCAGTGACCCTTTGCTCGGACAAGACAATGAGCAGTTCTTC
.	.	TRBJ2-2	TRBV4-1	CASSQDRPTGELFF	TGCGCCAGCAGCCAAGACAGGCCAACCGGGGAGCTGTTTTTT
.	.	TRBJ2-1	TRBV12-3/TRBV12-4	CATQETGNNEQFF	TGTGCCACCCAAGAGACAGGTAACAATGAGCAGTTCTTC
.	TRBD2	TRBJ2-5	TRBV3-1	CASSHQRGTQGHETQYF	TGTGCCAGCAGCCACCAGCGGGGGACCCAGGGCCACGAGACCCAGTACTTC
few	.	TRBJ2-5	TRBV2	CASIPRPLETQYF	TGTGCCAGCATCCCTAGGCCCTTGGAGACCCAGTACTTC
many	TRBD2	TRBJ2-5	TRBV2	CASSDSRGSLETQYF	TGTGCCAGCAGTGACTCGCGGGGGAGCCTCGAGACCCAGTACTTC
few	.	TRBJ2-1	TRBV19	CASSIGTDYNEQFF	TGTGCCAGTAGTATAGGGACAGACTACAATGAGCAGTTCTTC
many	.	TRBJ2-2	TRBV27	CASSLWGGTGELFF	TGTGCCAGCAGTTTGTGGGGAGGCACCGGGGAGCTGTTTTTT
many	TRBD1	TRBJ1-5	TRBV18	CASSPTDRGDNQPQHF	TGTGCCAGCTCACCGACGGACAGGGGGGACAATCAGCCCCAGCATTTT
few	.	TRBJ1-1	TRBV2	CASSPMGGGTMAFF	TGTGCCAGCAGTCCAATGGGGGGGGGGACAATGGCTTTCTTT
many	.	TRBJ1-1	TRBV5-1	CASSLSPGRETEAFF	TGCGCCAGCAGCTTGAGTCCGGGGAGGGAGACTGAAGCTTTCTTT
.	TRBD2	TRBJ2-3	TRBV11-2	CASTTGGGTDTQYF	TGTGCCAGCACGACGGGGGGGGGCACAGATACGCAGTATTTT
many	.	TRBJ2-5	TRBV7-9	CASSFLEETQYF	TGTGCCAGCAGCTTCCTGGAAGAGACCCAGTACTTC
.	TRBD2	TRBJ2-1	TRBV14	CASSPHLAGGNNEQFF	TGTGCCAGCAGCCCACATTTAGCGGGAGGGAACAATGAGCAGTTCTTC
.	.	TRBJ2-1	TRBV6-1	CASHRVSVYNEQFF	TGTGCCAGCCACAGGGTCTCCGTCTACAATGAGCAGTTCTTC
few	TRBD2	TRBJ2-7	TRBV7-9	CASSLEASGRNPYEQYF	TGTGCCAGCAGCTTAGAGGCTAGCGGGAGAAACCCCTACGAGCAGTACTTC